These 5 T cell receptor beta chains were all obtained from the same sample, sequenced in a study of PD-1 blockade in classical Hodgkin lymphoma. Method: immunoSEQ multiplex PCR; TCRdb's copy keeps in-frame clones and lacks some. The sample consists of about 25,000 clones, around 74% of them appearing once. Stated time point: cycle 4 day 1 (C4D1), after 6 weeks of nivolumab. Each patient experienced a relapse that followed autologous stem cell transplantation, and brentuximab vedotin exposure varied. Sequences were derived from peripheral blood mononuclear cells (PBMCs), sampled before the fourth cycle of nivolumab. The origin of the receptors is a human donor with classical Hodgkin lymphoma.

J is TRBJ2-7 and V is TRBV6-1, with D possibly TRBD2 on 5 matching bases. V lost 5 bases and J 4 bases, leaving 6 bases between the germline ends. Germline lookup yields CDR1 MNHNS and CDR2 SASEGT. This CDR3 has 11 residues. CDR3 bases: TGTGCCAGCAGTAAGCGGTACGAGCAGTACTTC. Translated: CASSKRYEQYF.

This chain links TRBV28 with TRBJ1-2; D gene uncertain. The V and J ends lost 9 bases and 6 bases respectively, with 17 bases between them. Germline-derived CDR1 and CDR2 are MDHEN and SYDVKM. The CDR3 is made up of 13 amino acids. The CDR3, as DNA: TGTGCCAGTGCCTCGGACGGATTGGATGGCTACACCTTC. Amino acid sequence: CASASDGLDGYTF.

The chain uses TRBV6-6 and TRBJ1-1; D is uncertain. CDR3 size: 13 residues. CDR1 and CDR2 from the germline V gene are MNHNY and SVGAGI (reference sequence). V was pared by 5 bases and J by 0 bases, with 7 bases between. The CDR3 coding sequence is TGTGCCAGCAGTCCGGCCCTGAACACTGAAGCTTTCTTT. Protein product: CASSPALNTEAFF.

The chain uses TRBV27 and TRBJ1-1; D unclear. Germline V lookup: CDR1 MNHEY, CDR2 SMNVEV (reference sequence). Trimming left V 7 bases short and J 1 base short, with 10 bases between. This CDR3 comprises 13 residues. The CDR3 spells CASIVWGNTEAFF. CDR3 nucleotide sequence: TGTGCCAGCATAGTCTGGGGGAACACTGAAGCTTTCTTT.

This chain uses TRBV5-1 with TRBJ1-1; 8 positions match TRBD1. V shed 0 bases, J shed 2 bases, and the junction held 3 bases outside the gene matches. The CDR3 extends over 15 amino acids. Germline assignment: CDR1 SGHRS and CDR2 YFSETQ. In DNA, the CDR3 is TGCGCCAGCAGCTTGGCAGGGACAGGCAACACTGAAGCTTTCTTT. Encoded protein: CASSLAGTGNTEAFF.